The source of this T cell receptor (beta chain) is a study of T cell repertoires in cytomegalovirus infection. TCRdb processed the reads anew with MiXCR; each CDR3 protein has one entry. The table includes about 490,000 distinct CDR3 sequences, approximately 16% detected once. Germline V gene sequence: CDR1 MNHEY, CDR2 SVGEGT. The V gene end was trimmed by 8 bases and the J gene end by 0 bases; junction bases not matched to a gene: 10. The CDR3 covers 17 residues. In this sample, this clonotype turned up a few times. This receptor was taken from a human donor in good health (CMV status not recorded). Some clones in this sample may be carry-over from other donors' samples. This chain connects TRBV6-2 or TRBV6-3 to TRBJ2-6; 7 bases map to TRBD2. The sequencing sample was made of CD8+ T cells from PBMCs. The CDR3 nucleotides read TGTGCCAGCTCCTCGGGGGGTCTACTCTCTGGGGCCAACGTCCTGACTTTC. Residues: CASSSGGLLSGANVLTF.